This T cell receptor beta chain was sequenced during a study of cytomegalovirus exposure and HLA in healthy donors. Study observations and caveats: Across HLA loci, a later analysis found differing TCR association rates, with DRB1 most and HLA-C fewest. Whilst most TCR sequences proved rare, a subset of public TCRs occurred across many donors. What TCR beta sequences reportedly achieved was accurate prediction of HLA-A and HLA-B alleles in most subjects. The authors later linked a missense DCLRE1C variant to TCR beta V- and J-gene trimming.

Primers for the PCR totalled 60 Vbeta and 13 Jbeta. TCRdb's copy holds only in-frame clones and misses some; the assay was immunoSEQ multiplex PCR. The sample contains some 140,000 clones, roughly 80% of which appear only once. Worth noting for this clone: The antigen is undetermined.

Trimming took off 3 bases at V and 5 bases at J, with 11 bases between the two ends. This CDR3 has 13 amino acids. The V gene's germline CDR1 is MNHNS and CDR2 SASEGT. Sequenced input: PBMCs. This receptor was taken from a woman aged 40 to 50 in good health and CMV-seronegative. The chain employs TRBV6-1 and TRBJ2-7, with D perhaps matching TRBD1 (5 bases). The CDR3 here is CASSETVNNEQYF. The CDR3 DNA follows: TGTGCCAGCAGTGAGACAGTCAATAACGAGCAGTACTTC.